The entry that follows covers one T cell receptor (beta chain) sequence. The method was immunoSEQ multiplex PCR; TCRdb's version includes in-frame clones alone and lacks a portion of them. The data contain 50,000 to 75,000 clones, roughly 88% of them singletons. These data originate in a study of OX40 agonist ivuxolimab in advanced cancers. This receptor was obtained from an adult with an advanced solid tumor such as melanoma, head and neck, liver or kidney cancer. The sequenced sample was CD4+ or CD8+ T cells sorted from blood, obtained in a trial of the OX40 agonist ivuxolimab.

CDR3 in amino acids: CAITGQGAAEAFF. Here the CDR3 DNA reads TGTGCCATCACGGGACAGGGGGCCGCTGAAGCTTTCTTT. The chain carries TRBV10-3 and TRBJ1-1; 12 bases fit TRBD1. Unmatched junction bases numbered 3, after V lost 7 bases and J lost 6 bases. The germline V gene has CDR1 ENHRY and CDR2 SYGVKD. This CDR3 is built from 13 residues.